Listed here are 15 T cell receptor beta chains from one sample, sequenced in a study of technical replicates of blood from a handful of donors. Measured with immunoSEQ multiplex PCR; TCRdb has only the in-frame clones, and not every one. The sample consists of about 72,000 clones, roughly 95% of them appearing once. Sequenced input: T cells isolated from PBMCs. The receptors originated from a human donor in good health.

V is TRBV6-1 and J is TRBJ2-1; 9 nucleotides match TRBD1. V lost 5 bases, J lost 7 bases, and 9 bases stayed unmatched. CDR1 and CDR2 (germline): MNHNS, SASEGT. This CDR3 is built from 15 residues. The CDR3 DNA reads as TGTGCCAGCAGTCAACCGGGACAGGGTGGAAATGAGCAGTTCTTC. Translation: CASSQPGQGGNEQFF.

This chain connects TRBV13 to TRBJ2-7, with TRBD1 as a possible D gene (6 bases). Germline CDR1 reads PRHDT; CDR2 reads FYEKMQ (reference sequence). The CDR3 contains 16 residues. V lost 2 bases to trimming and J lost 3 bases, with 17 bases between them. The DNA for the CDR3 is TGTGCCAGCAGCTTACAGACGAGTCAGGGGATCTACGAGCAGTACTTC. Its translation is CASSLQTSQGIYEQYF.

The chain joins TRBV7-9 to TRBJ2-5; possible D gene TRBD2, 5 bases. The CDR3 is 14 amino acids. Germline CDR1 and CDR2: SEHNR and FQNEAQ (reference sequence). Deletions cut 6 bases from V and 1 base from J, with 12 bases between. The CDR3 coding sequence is TGTGCCAGCAGTCAAAGGACTTTCCAAGAGACCCAGTACTTC. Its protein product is CASSQRTFQETQYF.

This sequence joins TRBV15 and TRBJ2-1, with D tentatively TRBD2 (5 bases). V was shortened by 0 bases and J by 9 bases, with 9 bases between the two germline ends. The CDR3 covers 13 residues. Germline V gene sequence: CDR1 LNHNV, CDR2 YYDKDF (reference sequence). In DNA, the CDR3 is TGTGCCACCAGCAGAGAAACTAGATCTGAGCAGTTCTTC. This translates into CATSRETRSEQFF.

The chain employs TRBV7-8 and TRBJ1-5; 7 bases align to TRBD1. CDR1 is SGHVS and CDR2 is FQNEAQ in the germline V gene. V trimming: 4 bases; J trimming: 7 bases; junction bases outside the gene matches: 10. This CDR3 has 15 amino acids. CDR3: CASSYDRESVQPQHF. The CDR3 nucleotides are TGTGCCAGCAGCTATGACAGGGAGAGCGTACAGCCCCAGCATTTT.

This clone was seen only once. The CDR3 DNA reads as TGTGCCAGCAGCCTAACAGGGAGACTAGAGCAGTACTTC. Protein: CASSLTGRLEQYF. The chain links TRBV27 to TRBJ2-7, with D perhaps matching TRBD1 (6 bases). The CDR3 is 13 residues long. V dropped 6 bases and J dropped 7 bases, with 16 bases sitting between them. In germline, CDR1 is MNHEY, CDR2 SMNVEV (reference sequence).

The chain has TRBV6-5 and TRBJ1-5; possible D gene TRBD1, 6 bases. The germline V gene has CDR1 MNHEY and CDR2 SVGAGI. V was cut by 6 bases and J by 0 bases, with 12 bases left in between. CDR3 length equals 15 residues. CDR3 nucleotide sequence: TGTGCCAGCAGACAGGGTAAATATAGCAATCAGCCCCAGCATTTT. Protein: CASRQGKYSNQPQHF.

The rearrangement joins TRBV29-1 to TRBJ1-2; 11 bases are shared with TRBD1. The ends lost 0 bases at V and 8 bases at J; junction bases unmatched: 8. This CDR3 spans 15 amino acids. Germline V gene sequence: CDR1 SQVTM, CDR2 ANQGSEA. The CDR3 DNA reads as TGCAGCGTTGAAGATCGAGGACAGGGGGCGCGCGGCTACACCTTC. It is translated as CSVEDRGQGARGYTF.

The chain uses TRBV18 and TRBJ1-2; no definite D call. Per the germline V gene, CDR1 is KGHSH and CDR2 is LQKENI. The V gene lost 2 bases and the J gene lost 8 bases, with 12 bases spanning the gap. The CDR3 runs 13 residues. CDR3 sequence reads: CASSPEVEVGYTF. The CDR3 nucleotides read TGTGCCAGCTCACCAGAAGTGGAGGTAGGCTACACCTTC.

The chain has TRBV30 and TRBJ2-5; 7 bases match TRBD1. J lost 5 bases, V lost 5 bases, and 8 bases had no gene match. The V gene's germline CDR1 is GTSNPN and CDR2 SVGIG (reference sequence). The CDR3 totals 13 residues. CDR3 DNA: TGTGCCTGGGGAAGGGGGCACTGGGAGACCCAGTACTTC. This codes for CAWGRGHWETQYF.

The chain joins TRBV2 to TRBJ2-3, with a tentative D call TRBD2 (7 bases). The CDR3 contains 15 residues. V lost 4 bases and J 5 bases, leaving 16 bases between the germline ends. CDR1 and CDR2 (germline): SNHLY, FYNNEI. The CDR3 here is CASSGMRGGRDTQYF. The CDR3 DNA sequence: TGTGCCAGCAGTGGAATGAGGGGGGGGCGAGATACGCAGTATTTT.

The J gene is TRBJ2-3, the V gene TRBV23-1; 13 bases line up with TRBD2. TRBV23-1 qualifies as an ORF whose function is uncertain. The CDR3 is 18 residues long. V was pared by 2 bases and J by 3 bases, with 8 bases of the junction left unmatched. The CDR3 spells CASSQRGLAGPDTDTQYF. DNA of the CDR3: TGCGCCAGCAGTCAACGGGGACTAGCGGGACCCGATACAGATACGCAGTATTTT.

The CDR3 DNA is TGTGCCAGCAGCCAAACCGCGGGCACAGGGGACTACGAGCAGTACTTC. Its translation is CASSQTAGTGDYEQYF. The rearrangement joins TRBV4-2 to TRBJ2-7; 7 nucleotides agree with TRBD1. Germline V CDR1 and CDR2: LGHNA, YNFKEQ. The junction had 10 bases not matched to a gene; V was cut back by 2 bases and J by 3 bases. The CDR3 is 16 residues long.

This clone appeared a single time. CDR3 sequence (DNA): TGTGCCAGCAGTTTATTTGTGGGGGCGGGGAACACTGAAGCTTTCTTT. Its protein is CASSLFVGAGNTEAFF. This chain uses TRBV27 with TRBJ1-1, with TRBD1 as a possible D gene (6 bases). V was shortened by 1 base and J by 1 base, with 13 bases between the two germline ends. The CDR3 totals 16 residues. Germline CDR1 MNHEY, CDR2 SMNVEV (reference sequence).

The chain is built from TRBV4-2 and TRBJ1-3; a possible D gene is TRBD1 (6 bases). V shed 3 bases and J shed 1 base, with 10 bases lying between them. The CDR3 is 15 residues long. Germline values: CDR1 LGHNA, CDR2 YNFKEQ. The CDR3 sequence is CASSQPQGSGNTIYF. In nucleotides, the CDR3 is TGTGCCAGCAGCCAGCCACAGGGATCTGGAAACACCATATATTTT.